A selection of T cell receptor beta chains follows, all from one sample in a study of Tregs in tolerant kidney transplant recipients. Only in-frame clones appear in the TCRdb table, and some are missing; sequencing was by immunoSEQ multiplex PCR. Seen here are 20,000 or so clones, about three fifths observed once, and the top ten hold around 3%. These receptors' targets are unknown. The sample was Tregs from blood cultured with allogeneic cells. The origin of the receptors is a human donor in good health. Both conserved end residues are part of each CDR3. D genes are given only for firm matches. Where a row states a size, it is once, few, many or the class of an expanded clone; other rows omit it.

size	D	V	length	J	CDR3	DNA
NA	NA	TRBV6-5	14	TRBJ2-5	CASSYSRTQETQYF	TGTGCCAGCAGTTACTCGAGGACTCAAGAGACCCAGTACTTC
NA	NA	TRBV7-3	13	TRBJ2-5	CASSLLRQETQYF	TGTGCCAGCAGCTTACTAAGACAAGAGACCCAGTACTTC
NA	TRBD2	TRBV6-5	15	TRBJ2-2	CASSPGGGTTGELFF	TGTGCCAGCAGTCCCGGGGGGGGAACCACCGGGGAGCTGTTTTTT
NA	NA	TRBV10-3	13	TRBJ1-2	CAISPAPKYGYTF	TGTGCCATCAGTCCAGCCCCCAAGTATGGCTACACCTTC
NA	TRBD2	TRBV15	16	TRBJ2-5	CATSSLAIAGGETQYF	TGTGCCACCAGCAGCCTAGCGATAGCGGGAGGCGAGACCCAGTACTTC
medium-sized	NA	TRBV25-1	13	TRBJ1-2	CASSQHRNYGYTF	TGTGCCAGCAGTCAGCACAGAAACTATGGCTACACCTTC
NA	NA	TRBV5-6	14	TRBJ1-1	CASSLGPGETEAFF	TGTGCCAGCAGCTTGGGCCCGGGGGAAACTGAAGCTTTCTTT
NA	TRBD1	TRBV6-5	15	TRBJ2-1	CASSYYWTGNNEQFF	TGTGCCAGCAGTTACTACTGGACAGGCAACAATGAGCAGTTCTTC
NA	NA	TRBV5-1	14	TRBJ1-2	CASSLVGTSGGYTF	TGCGCCAGCAGCTTGGTTGGGACATCGGGCGGCTACACCTTC
few	NA	TRBV6-1	14	TRBJ2-1	CASSNDFGRTEQFF	TGTGCCAGCAGTAACGACTTTGGACGTACTGAGCAGTTCTTC
NA	NA	TRBV6-5	13	TRBJ1-2	CASRHGVNYGYTF	TGTGCCAGCAGACACGGAGTTAACTATGGCTACACCTTC
NA	NA	TRBV18	15	TRBJ1-5	CASSPRTRTGQPQHF	TGTGCCAGCTCACCGCGAACGAGGACGGGTCAGCCCCAGCATTTT
NA	NA	TRBV10-1	13	TRBJ2-7	CASSESGRHEQYF	TGCGCCAGCAGTGAGTCCGGGCGGCACGAGCAGTACTTC
NA	TRBD1	TRBV18	15	TRBJ1-1	CASSRLTGVNTEAFF	TGTGCCAGCTCACGGTTAACAGGGGTGAACACTGAAGCTTTCTTT
NA	NA	TRBV27	12	TRBJ2-3	CASSPTRDTQYF	TGTGCCAGCAGCCCAACTAGAGATACGCAGTATTTT
NA	TRBD1	TRBV19	14	TRBJ1-2	CASSPDRAPYGYTF	TGTGCCAGTAGTCCGGACAGGGCGCCCTATGGCTACACCTTC